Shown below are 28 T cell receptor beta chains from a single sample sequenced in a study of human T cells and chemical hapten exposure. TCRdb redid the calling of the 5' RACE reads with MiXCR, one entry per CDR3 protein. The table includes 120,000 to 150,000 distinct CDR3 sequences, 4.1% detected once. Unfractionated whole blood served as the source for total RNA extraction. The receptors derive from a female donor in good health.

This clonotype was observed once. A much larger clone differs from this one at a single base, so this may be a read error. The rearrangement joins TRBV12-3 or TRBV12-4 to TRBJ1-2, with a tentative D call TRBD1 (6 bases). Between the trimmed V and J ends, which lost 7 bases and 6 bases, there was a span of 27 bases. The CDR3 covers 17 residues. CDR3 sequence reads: CASTMGAAGRTVDGYTF. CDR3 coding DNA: TGTGCCAGCACAATGGGGGCAGCAGGGAGGACGGTCGATGGCTACACCTTC.

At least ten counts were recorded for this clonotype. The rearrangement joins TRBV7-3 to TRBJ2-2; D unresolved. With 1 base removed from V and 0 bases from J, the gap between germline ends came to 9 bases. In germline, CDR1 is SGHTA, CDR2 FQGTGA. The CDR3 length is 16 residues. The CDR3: CASSLKAGANTGELFF. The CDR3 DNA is TGTGCCAGCAGCTTAAAGGCCGGAGCGAACACCGGGGAGCTGTTTTTT.

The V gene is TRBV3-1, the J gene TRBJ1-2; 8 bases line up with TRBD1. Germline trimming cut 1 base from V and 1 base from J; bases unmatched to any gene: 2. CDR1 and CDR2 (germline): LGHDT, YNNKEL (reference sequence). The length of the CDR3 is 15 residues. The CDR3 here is CASSQAGTGNYGYTF. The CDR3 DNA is TGTGCCAGCAGCCAAGCCGGGACAGGTAACTATGGCTACACCTTC. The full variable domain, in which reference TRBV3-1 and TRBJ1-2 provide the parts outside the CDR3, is DTAVSQTPKYLVTQMGNDKSIKCEQNLGHDTMYWYKQDSKKFLKIMFSYNNKELIINETVPNRFSPKSPDKAHLNLHINSLELGDSAVYFCASSQAGTGNYGYTFGSGTRLTVV.

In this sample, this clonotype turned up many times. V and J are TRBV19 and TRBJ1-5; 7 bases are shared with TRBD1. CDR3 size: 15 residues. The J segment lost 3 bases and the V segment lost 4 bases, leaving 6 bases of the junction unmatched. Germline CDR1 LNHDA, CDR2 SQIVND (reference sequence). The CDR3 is CASSRGQRNNQPQHF. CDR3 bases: TGTGCCAGTAGTAGGGGACAGAGGAACAATCAGCCCCAGCATTTT. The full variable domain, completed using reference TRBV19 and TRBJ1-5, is DGGITQSPKYLFRKEGQNVTLSCEQNLNHDAMYWYRQDPGQGLRLIYYSQIVNDFQKGDIAEGYSVSREKKESFPLTVTSAQKNPTAFYLCASSRGQRNNQPQHFGDGTRLSIL.

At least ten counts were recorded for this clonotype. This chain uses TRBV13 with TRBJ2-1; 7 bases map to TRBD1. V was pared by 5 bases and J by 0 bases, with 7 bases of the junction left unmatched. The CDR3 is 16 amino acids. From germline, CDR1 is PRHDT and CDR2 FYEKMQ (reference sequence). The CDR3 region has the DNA TGTGCCAGCAGCCCGGAGGACAGGAGCTCCTACAATGAGCAGTTCTTC. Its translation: CASSPEDRSSYNEQFF.

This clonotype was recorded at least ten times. This CDR3 is CASSLGRGNTEAFF. CDR3 nucleotide sequence: TGTGCCAGCAGTTTGGGCAGGGGGAACACTGAAGCTTTCTTT. J is TRBJ1-1 and V is TRBV27; the D gene is possibly TRBD1 (6 bases). This CDR3 comprises 14 residues. Germline loops: CDR1 MNHEY, CDR2 SMNVEV (reference sequence). V gave up 3 bases and J gave up 1 base, with 9 bases separating them.

In nucleotides, the CDR3 is TGTGCCAGCAGTTTTCTTAGTGGTACGCAGTATTTT. Translation gives CASSFLSGTQYF. V usage is TRBV12-3 or TRBV12-4 and J usage is TRBJ2-3; no reliable D call. Trimming removed 3 bases at V and 8 bases at J, with 9 bases between. CDR3 size: 12 residues.

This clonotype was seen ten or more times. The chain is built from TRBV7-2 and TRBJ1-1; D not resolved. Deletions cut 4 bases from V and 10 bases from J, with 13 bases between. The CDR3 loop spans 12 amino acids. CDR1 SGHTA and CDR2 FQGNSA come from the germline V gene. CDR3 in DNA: TGTGCCAGCAGCTATAGTGGGGTAGGAGCTTTCTTT. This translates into CASSYSGVGAFF.

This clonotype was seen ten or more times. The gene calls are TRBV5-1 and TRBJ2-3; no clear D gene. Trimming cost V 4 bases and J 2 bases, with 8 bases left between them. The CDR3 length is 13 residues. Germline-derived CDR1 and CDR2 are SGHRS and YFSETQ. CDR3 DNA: TGCGCCAGCAGCCTGACATACACAGATACGCAGTATTTT. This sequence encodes CASSLTYTDTQYF.

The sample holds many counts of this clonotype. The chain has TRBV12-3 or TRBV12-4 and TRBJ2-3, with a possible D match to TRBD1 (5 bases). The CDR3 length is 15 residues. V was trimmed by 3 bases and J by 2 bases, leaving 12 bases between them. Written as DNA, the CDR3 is TGTGCCAGCAGTTTCAGGGTTGGGGTCACAGATACGCAGTATTTT. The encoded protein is CASSFRVGVTDTQYF.

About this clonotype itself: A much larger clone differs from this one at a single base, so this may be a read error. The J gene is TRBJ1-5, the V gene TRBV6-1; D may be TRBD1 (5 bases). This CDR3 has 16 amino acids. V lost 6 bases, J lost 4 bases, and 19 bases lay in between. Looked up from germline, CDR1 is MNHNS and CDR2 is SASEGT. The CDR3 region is CASRSIPTARNQPQHF. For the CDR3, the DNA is TGTGCCAGCAGATCCATCCCGACAGCGCGAAATCAGCCCCAGCATTTT.

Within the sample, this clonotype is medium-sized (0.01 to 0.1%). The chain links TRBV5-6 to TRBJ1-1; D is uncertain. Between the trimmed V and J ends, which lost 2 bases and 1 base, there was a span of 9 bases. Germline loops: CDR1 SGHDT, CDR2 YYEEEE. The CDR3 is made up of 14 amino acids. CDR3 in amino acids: CASSFSGSNTEAFF. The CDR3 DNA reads TGTGCCAGCAGCTTTTCAGGATCGAACACTGAAGCTTTCTTT.

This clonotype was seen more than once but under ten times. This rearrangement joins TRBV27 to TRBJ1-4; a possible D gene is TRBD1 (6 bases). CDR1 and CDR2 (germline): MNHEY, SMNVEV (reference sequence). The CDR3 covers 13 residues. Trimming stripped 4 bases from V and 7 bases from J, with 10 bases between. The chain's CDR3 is CASSWLGGEKLFF. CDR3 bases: TGTGCCAGCAGTTGGTTAGGGGGTGAAAAACTGTTTTTT.

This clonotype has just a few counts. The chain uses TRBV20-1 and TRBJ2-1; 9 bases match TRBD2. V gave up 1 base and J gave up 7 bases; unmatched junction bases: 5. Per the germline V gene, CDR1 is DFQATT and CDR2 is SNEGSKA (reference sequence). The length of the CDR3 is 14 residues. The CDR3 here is CSARVAGGRNEQFF. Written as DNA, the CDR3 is TGCAGTGCTAGAGTTGCGGGGGGGCGGAATGAGCAGTTCTTC.

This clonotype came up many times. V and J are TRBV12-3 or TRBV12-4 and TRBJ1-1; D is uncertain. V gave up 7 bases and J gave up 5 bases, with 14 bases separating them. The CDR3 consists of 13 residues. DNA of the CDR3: TGTGCCAGCAATCCGTCCTTGGGTACTGAAGCTTTCTTT. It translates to CASNPSLGTEAFF.

The CDR3 bases are TGTGCCAGTAGTAACAGCAGGACTAGCGGGGGAGAGACCCAGTACTTC. It codes for CASSNSRTSGGETQYF. The chain joins TRBV19 to TRBJ2-5, with TRBD2 identical over 13 bases. The V and J ends lost 4 bases and 4 bases, in that order; junction bases with no gene match: 6. The germline V gene has CDR1 LNHDA and CDR2 SQIVND (reference sequence). CDR3 length: 16 amino acids.

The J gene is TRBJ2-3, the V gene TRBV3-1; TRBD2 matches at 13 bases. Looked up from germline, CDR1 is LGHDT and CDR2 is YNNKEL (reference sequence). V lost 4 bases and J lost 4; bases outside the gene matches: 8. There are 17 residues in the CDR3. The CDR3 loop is CASSRAGLAGVPDTQYF. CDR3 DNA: TGTGCCAGCAGCCGAGCCGGACTAGCGGGGGTACCAGATACGCAGTATTTT.

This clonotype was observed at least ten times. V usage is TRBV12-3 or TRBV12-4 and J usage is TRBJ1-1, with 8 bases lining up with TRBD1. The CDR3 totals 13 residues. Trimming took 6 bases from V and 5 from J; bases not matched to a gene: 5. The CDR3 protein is CASSPRQGTEAFF. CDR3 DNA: TGTGCCAGCAGCCCTCGACAGGGGACTGAAGCTTTCTTT.

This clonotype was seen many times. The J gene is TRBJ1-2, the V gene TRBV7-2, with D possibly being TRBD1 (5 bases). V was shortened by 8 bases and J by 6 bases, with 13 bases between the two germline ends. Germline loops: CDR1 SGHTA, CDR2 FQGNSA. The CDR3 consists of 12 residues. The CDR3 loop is CASRVGGDGYTF. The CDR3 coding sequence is TGTGCCAGCCGCGTGGGGGGTGATGGCTACACCTTC.

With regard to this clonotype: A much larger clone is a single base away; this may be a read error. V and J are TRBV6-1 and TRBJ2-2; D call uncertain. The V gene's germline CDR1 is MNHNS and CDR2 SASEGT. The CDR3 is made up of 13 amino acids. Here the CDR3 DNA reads TGTGCCAACAGTGAAAGGGACACCGGGGAGCTGTTTTTT. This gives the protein CANSERDTGELFF.

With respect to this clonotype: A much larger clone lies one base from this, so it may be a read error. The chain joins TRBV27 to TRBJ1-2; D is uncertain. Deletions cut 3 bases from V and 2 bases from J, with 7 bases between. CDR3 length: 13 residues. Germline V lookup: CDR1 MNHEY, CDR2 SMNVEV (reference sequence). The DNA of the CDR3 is TGTGCCAGCAGTTTCTGTTCGAACTATGGCTACACCTTC. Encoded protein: CASSFCSNYGYTF.

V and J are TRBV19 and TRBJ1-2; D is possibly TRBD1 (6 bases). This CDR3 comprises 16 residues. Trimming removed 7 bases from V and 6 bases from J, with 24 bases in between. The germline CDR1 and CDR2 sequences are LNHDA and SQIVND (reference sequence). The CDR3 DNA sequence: TGTGCCAGTAAAAAGGGTCGCTCAACAGGGTGGAATGGCTACACCTTC. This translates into CASKKGRSTGWNGYTF.

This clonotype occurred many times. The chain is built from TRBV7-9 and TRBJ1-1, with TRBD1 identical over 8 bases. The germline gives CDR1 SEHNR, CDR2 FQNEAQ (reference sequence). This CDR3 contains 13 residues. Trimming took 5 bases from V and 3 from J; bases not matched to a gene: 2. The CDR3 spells CASSQDRDTEAFF. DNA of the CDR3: TGTGCCAGCAGCCAGGACAGGGACACTGAAGCTTTCTTT. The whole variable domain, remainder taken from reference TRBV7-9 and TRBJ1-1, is DTGVSQNPRHKITKRGQNVTFRCDPISEHNRLYWYRQTLGQGPEFLTYFQNEAQLEKSRLLSDRFSAERPKGSFSTLEIQRTEQGDSAMYLCASSQDRDTEAFFGQGTRLTVV.

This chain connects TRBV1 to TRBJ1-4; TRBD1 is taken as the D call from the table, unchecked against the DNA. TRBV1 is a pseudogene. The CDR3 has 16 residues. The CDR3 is CTSSQGSQGGNEKLFF. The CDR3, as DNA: TGCACCAGCAGCCAAGGGTCCCAGGGGGGAAATGAAAAACTGTTTTTT.

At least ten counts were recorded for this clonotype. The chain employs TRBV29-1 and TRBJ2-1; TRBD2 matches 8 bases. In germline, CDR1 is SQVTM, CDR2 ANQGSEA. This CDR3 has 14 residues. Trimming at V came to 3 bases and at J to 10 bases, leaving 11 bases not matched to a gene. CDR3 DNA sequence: TGCAGCGTTGAGAGGGTGTTAGCGGGGCAAGAGCAGTTCTTC. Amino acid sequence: CSVERVLAGQEQFF.

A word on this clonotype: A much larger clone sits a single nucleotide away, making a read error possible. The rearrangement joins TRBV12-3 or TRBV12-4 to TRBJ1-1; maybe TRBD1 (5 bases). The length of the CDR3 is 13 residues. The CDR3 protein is CARSLGRVTEAFF. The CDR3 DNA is TGTGCCAGGAGTTTAGGCAGGGTCACTGAAGCTTTCTTT.

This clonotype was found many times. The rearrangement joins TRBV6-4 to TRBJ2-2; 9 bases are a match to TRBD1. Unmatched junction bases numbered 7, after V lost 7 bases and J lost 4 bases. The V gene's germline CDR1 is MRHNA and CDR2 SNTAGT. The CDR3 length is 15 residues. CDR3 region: CASKRGTGPTGELFF. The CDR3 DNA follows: TGTGCCAGCAAGCGTGGGACAGGGCCCACCGGGGAGCTGTTTTTT.

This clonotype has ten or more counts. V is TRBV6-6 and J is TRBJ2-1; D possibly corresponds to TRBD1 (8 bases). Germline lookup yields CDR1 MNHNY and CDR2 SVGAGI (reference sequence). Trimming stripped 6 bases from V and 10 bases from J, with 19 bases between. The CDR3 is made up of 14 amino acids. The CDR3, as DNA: TGTGCCAGCAGCTACAGGGGGGGCGCCAACGAGCAGTTCTTC. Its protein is CASSYRGGANEQFF.